The clone carrying this TCR beta chain has a count of ten or more. This sample stems from a study of T-cell reconstitution after alpha-beta-depleted transplantation in children. As it was prepared, the TCRbeta library received unique molecular identifiers. TCRdb reanalysed the PCR reads using MiXCR and keeps one entry per CDR3 protein. This sample has some 490,000 distinct CDR3 sequences; approximately 12% occur once, and the top ten carry about 5.6%. Trimming pared 2 bases from V and 8 bases from J, leaving 6 bases between. The CDR3 is 12 residues long. The chain recombines TRBV12-3 or TRBV12-4 with TRBJ1-4; D unresolved. The receptor was derived from a human donor who donated a stem cell graft to a child with combined immunodeficiency. Sequencing used PBMCs from the stem cell graft donor, obtained from the stem cell graft. Written as DNA, the CDR3 is TGTGCCAGCAGTTTACTCGAGGAAAAACTGTTTTTT. It specifies CASSLLEEKLFF.